Below, 20 T cell receptor beta chains from the same sample are listed, as sequenced in a study of blood T cell repertoires in COVID-19. TCRdb keeps only in-frame clones here, not all; method: immunoSEQ multiplex PCR. The sample lists around 200,000 clones, roughly 82% occurring once. Sequencing was carried out using PBMCs or T cells enriched from blood (not recorded which). The receptor set was obtained from a man aged 40-50 years with acute COVID-19.

This clone was detected once. The rearrangement joins TRBV4-1 to TRBJ1-2, with unresolved D. The CDR3 runs to 15 residues. V shed 1 base and J shed 0 bases, with 9 bases lying between them. Germline-derived CDR1 and CDR2 are MGHRA and YSYEKL. CDR3 sequence: CASSQAAGTNYGYTF. CDR3 nucleotide sequence: TGCGCCAGCAGCCAAGCTGCGGGAACTAACTATGGCTACACCTTC.

The V call is TRBV7-9, the J call TRBJ2-2, with TRBD2 identical over 12 bases. The CDR3 has 16 residues. CDR1 and CDR2 (germline): SEHNR, FQNEAQ (reference sequence). Trimming took 3 bases from V and 5 from J; bases not matched to a gene: 4. CDR3 sequence (DNA): TGTGCCAGCAGCTTCGAACTAGCGGGAGGTACCGGGGAGCTGTTTTTT. Amino acids: CASSFELAGGTGELFF.

The rearrangement uses TRBV2 and TRBJ1-6, with D unclear. The CDR3 is 16 amino acids. Germline values: CDR1 SNHLY, CDR2 FYNNEI. V was cut by 6 bases and J by 0 bases, with 12 bases left in between. The DNA of the CDR3 is TGTGCCAGCAGAACCGGGTCGAGCTCCTATAATTCACCCCTCCACTTT. Its protein product is CASRTGSSSYNSPLHF.

This chain connects TRBV6-5 to TRBJ1-2; D gene ambiguous. V was trimmed by 10 bases and J by 4 bases, leaving 19 bases between them. Germline lookup yields CDR1 MNHEY and CDR2 SVGAGI. The CDR3 contains 14 residues. This CDR3 is CATTFSARSYGYTF. CDR3 bases: TGTGCCACCACTTTCTCCGCACGGAGCTATGGCTACACCTTC.

This chain joins TRBV5-1 and TRBJ2-7; the D gene is possibly TRBD1 (6 bases). Trimming took 0 bases from V and 3 from J, leaving 10 bases between them. Per germline, CDR1 SGHRS and CDR2 YFSETQ. The CDR3 has 14 amino acids. The CDR3 region has the DNA TGCGCCAGCAGCTTGGGATCACAGGGCTACGAGCAGTACTTC. This sequence encodes CASSLGSQGYEQYF.

The rearrangement links TRBV6-6 to TRBJ1-4, with D possibly TRBD1 on 5 matching bases. The CDR3 has 15 amino acids. V lost 7 bases to trimming and J lost 0 bases, with 12 bases between them. Germline V CDR1 and CDR2: MNHNY, SVGAGI (reference sequence). In DNA form, the CDR3 reads TGTGCCAGCACCTCCGCCAGGGCAACTAATGAAAAACTGTTTTTT. It codes for CASTSARATNEKLFF.

This chain connects TRBV30 to TRBJ2-1; a possible D gene is TRBD2 (6 bases). This CDR3 region has 15 residues. Trimming pared 5 bases from V and 2 bases from J, leaving 16 bases between. The germline CDR1 and CDR2 sequences are GTSNPN and SVGIG (reference sequence). The CDR3 region is CAWDSGTSAYNEQFF. CDR3 bases: TGTGCCTGGGACTCCGGGACTTCCGCCTACAATGAGCAGTTCTTC.

CDR3 sequence: CASSEQGALGFEQYF. For the CDR3, the DNA is TGTGCCAGCAGCGAACAGGGGGCTCTCGGGTTCGAGCAGTACTTC. This chain uses TRBV5-6 with TRBJ2-7, with 9 bases matching TRBD1. Trimming removed 4 bases from V and 6 bases from J; junction bases left unmatched: 11. This CDR3 comprises 15 residues. The germline gives CDR1 SGHDT, CDR2 YYEEEE.

The chain couples TRBV7-6 to TRBJ2-1; perhaps TRBD2 as D (6 bases). The CDR3 totals 15 residues. The V end was cut by 7 bases, the J end by 5 bases, with 18 bases between. Germline CDR1 is SGHVS and CDR2 is FNYEAQ. CDR3 nucleotide sequence: TGTGCCAGCACCCAGGGAACTAGCAGAAACAATGAGCAGTTCTTC. Amino acid sequence: CASTQGTSRNNEQFF.

The gene calls are TRBV4-1 and TRBJ1-5; D remains ambiguous. Trimming removed 0 bases at V and 7 bases at J, with 13 bases between. The CDR3 runs 15 residues. Looked up from germline, CDR1 is MGHRA and CDR2 is YSYEKL. CDR3 loop: CASSQEVGDVQPQHF. The CDR3 DNA reads TGCGCCAGCAGCCAAGAAGTCGGGGATGTCCAGCCCCAGCATTTT.

J is TRBJ2-7 and V is TRBV4-1; 9 bases fit TRBD1. The germline V gene has CDR1 MGHRA and CDR2 YSYEKL. V shed 5 bases, J shed 1 base, and the junction held 6 bases outside the gene matches. The CDR3 totals 15 residues. The CDR3 protein is CASSSSGTGSYEQYF. In nucleotides, the CDR3 is TGCGCCAGCAGCTCCTCCGGGACAGGGTCCTACGAGCAGTACTTC.

The rearrangement joins TRBV28 to TRBJ2-3; D is undetermined. Trimming cost V 3 bases and J 11 bases, with 12 bases left between them. The CDR3 has 12 residues. Looked up from germline, CDR1 is MDHEN and CDR2 is SYDVKM. This CDR3 reads CASSFPQSQQYF. CDR3 in DNA: TGTGCCAGCAGTTTCCCACAGAGCCAGCAGTATTTT.

V gene TRBV4-3 combines with J gene TRBJ2-7; TRBD2 matches 12 bases. Trimming cost V 4 bases and J 5 bases; bases outside gene matches: 9. This CDR3 has 16 residues. Germline V gene data show CDR1 as LGHNA and CDR2 as YSLEER. The CDR3 DNA reads as TGCGCCAGCAGCCGACAAAAGACTAGCGGGAGCCACGAGCAGTACTTC. Protein: CASSRQKTSGSHEQYF.

This rearrangement joins TRBV6-6 to TRBJ2-7, with 10 positions matching TRBD2. The V gene's germline CDR1 is MNHNY and CDR2 SVGAGI (reference sequence). The CDR3 runs to 16 residues. Trimming took 5 bases from V and 1 from J; bases not matched to a gene: 8. The CDR3 sequence: CASSRAPSGSSYEQYF. CDR3 in DNA: TGTGCCAGCAGTCGAGCTCCTAGCGGGAGTTCCTACGAGCAGTACTTC.

This chain uses TRBV18 with TRBJ1-5, with TRBD1 identical over 10 bases. With 0 bases clipped from V and 4 bases from J, the junction kept 3 bases outside the gene matches. This CDR3 contains 16 residues. The germline V gene encodes CDR1 KGHSH and CDR2 LQKENI. The CDR3 sequence: CASSPPGTGANQPQHF. The CDR3 DNA follows: TGTGCCAGCTCACCACCCGGGACAGGGGCTAATCAGCCCCAGCATTTT.

The J gene is TRBJ2-5, the V gene TRBV5-1, with a weak D call TRBD2 (5 bases). Germline V gives CDR1 SGHRS, CDR2 YFSETQ. Trimming cost V 1 base and J 5 bases, with 12 bases left between them. The CDR3 loop spans 14 amino acids. CDR3 residues: CASSLSQPGETQYF. CDR3 sequence (DNA): TGCGCCAGCAGCTTGTCACAGCCGGGGGAGACCCAGTACTTC. The complete variable domain, with remaining parts taken from reference TRBV5-1 and TRBJ2-5, reads KAGVTQTPRYLIKTRGQQVTLSCSPISGHRSVSWYQQTPGQGLQFLFEYFSETQRNKGNFPGRFSGRQFSNSRSEMNVSTLELGDSALYLCASSLSQPGETQYFGPGTRLLVL.

The gene calls are TRBV28 and TRBJ2-3; tentatively, D is TRBD1 (5 bases). The germline gives CDR1 MDHEN, CDR2 SYDVKM. Trimming removed 2 bases from V and 3 bases from J, with 12 bases in between. The CDR3 loop spans 15 amino acids. For the CDR3, the DNA is TGTGCCAGCAGTTTAGTTGGCAGGGCGACAGATACGCAGTATTTT. Its translation: CASSLVGRATDTQYF.

In DNA, the CDR3 is TGTGCCAGCAGTTATAGCCTCACAGATACGCAGTATTTT. It specifies CASSYSLTDTQYF. The V call is TRBV6-5, the J call TRBJ2-3; D gene uncertain. The germline V gene has CDR1 MNHEY and CDR2 SVGAGI. There are 13 residues in the CDR3. The V end lost 3 bases, the J end lost 2 bases, and 6 bases lay between the germline ends.

The genes are TRBV6-5 and TRBJ1-1; D is undetermined. The CDR3 totals 14 residues. Germline-derived CDR1 and CDR2 are MNHEY and SVGAGI. Trimming pared 3 bases from V and 4 bases from J, leaving 12 bases between. The DNA for the CDR3 is TGTGCCAGCAGTTATACTGGAGGGCGCACTGAAGCTTTCTTT. Translated, it gives CASSYTGGRTEAFF.

The chain has TRBV4-3 and TRBJ1-1, with D perhaps matching TRBD1 (5 bases). V gave up 0 bases and J gave up 1 base, with 18 bases separating them. The CDR3 sequence is 18 residues long. In germline, CDR1 is LGHNA, CDR2 YSLEER. Here the CDR3 reads CASSQEVWGGKRNTEAFF. In DNA, the CDR3 is TGCGCCAGCAGCCAAGAAGTATGGGGGGGAAAAAGGAACACTGAAGCTTTCTTT.